This entry describes one TCR beta chain. The sample comes from a study of OX40 agonist ivuxolimab in advanced cancers. The length of the CDR3 is 14 residues. Germline-derived CDR1 and CDR2 are SGHVS and FQNEAQ. V lost 4 bases, J lost 5 bases, and 14 bases lay in between. TCRdb keeps only in-frame clones here, not all; method: immunoSEQ multiplex PCR. The data contain tens of thousands of clones, approximately 94% of them singletons. The input for sequencing was CD4+ or CD8+ T cells sorted from blood, taken in a trial of the OX40 agonist ivuxolimab. This sequence was found in an adult with an advanced solid tumor such as melanoma, head and neck, liver or kidney cancer. This chain links TRBV7-8 with TRBJ2-5; D is perhaps TRBD1 (6 bases). DNA for the CDR3: TGTGCCAGCAGCTCGGGCCTTAGGGGGGAGACCCAGTACTTC. It yields the protein CASSSGLRGETQYF.